This T cell receptor beta chain derives from a study of blood T cell repertoires in COVID-19. Study in general: Acute-phase and convalescent COVID-19 samples originated in the United States, Italy and Spain.

CDR1 is SGHDN, CDR2 FVKESK, per germline. V lost 6 bases and J 0 bases, leaving 12 bases between the germline ends. There are 15 residues in the CDR3. Original handling: Estimates of nucleated cell counts were drawn from the amplification of reference gene primers. Libraries were prepared by immunoSEQ multiplex PCR; TCRdb keeps only in-frame clonotypes and omits some of them. D and trimming come from the DNA, and the V and J calls and clone size come from that table. This table holds 40,000 to 45,000 clones, roughly 89% found once. The rearrangement joins TRBV14 to TRBJ2-1; D possibly corresponds to TRBD1 (6 bases). Material for sequencing was peripheral blood. This clonotype was obtained from a man aged 45-65 years with active COVID-19. CDR3 in amino acids: CASRKSDSSYNEQFF. The CDR3 nucleotides are TGTGCCAGCAGAAAGTCGGACAGCTCCTACAATGAGCAGTTCTTC.